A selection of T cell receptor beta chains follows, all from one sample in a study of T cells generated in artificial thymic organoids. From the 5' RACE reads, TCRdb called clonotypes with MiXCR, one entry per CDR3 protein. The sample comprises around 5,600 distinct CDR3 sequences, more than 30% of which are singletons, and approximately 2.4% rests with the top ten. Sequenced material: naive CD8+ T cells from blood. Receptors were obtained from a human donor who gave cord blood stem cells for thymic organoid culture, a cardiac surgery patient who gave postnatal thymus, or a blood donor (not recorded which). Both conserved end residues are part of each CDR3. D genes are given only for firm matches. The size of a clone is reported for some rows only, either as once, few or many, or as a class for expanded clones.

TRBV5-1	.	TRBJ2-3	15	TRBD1	CASSLGGQGGQPQYF	TGCGCCAGCAGCTTGGGGGGACAGGGGGGTCAGCCCCAGTATTTT
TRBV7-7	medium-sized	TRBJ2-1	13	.	CASSFGWDNEQFF	TGTGCTAGCAGCTTTGGCTGGGACAATGAGCAGTTCTTC
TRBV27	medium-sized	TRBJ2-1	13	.	CASSLGSYNEQFF	TGTGCCAGCAGTCTAGGCTCCTACAATGAGCAGTTCTTC
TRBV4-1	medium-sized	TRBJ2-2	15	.	CASSQIPESTGELFF	TGCGCCAGCAGCCAAATTCCGGAGAGCACCGGGGAGCTGTTTTTT
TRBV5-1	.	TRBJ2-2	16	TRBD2	CASSLVLVGGTGELFF	TGCGCCAGCAGCTTGGTTCTAGTGGGAGGGACCGGGGAGCTGTTTTTT
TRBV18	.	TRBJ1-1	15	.	CASSHSGQMNTEAFF	TGTGCCAGCTCACACTCGGGACAAATGAACACTGAAGCTTTCTTT
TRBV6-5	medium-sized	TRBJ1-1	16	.	CASSYSPGALNTEAFF	TGTGCCAGCAGTTACTCTCCGGGGGCTCTGAACACTGAAGCTTTCTTT
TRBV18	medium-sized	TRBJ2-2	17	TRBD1	CASSPFTGGQNTGELFF	TGTGCCAGCTCACCTTTTACAGGGGGCCAGAACACCGGGGAGCTGTTTTTT
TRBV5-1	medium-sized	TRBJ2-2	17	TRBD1	CASSKLDRGFNTGELFF	TGCGCCAGCAGCAAACTTGACAGGGGGTTTAACACCGGGGAGCTGTTTTTT
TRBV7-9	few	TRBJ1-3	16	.	CASSLVSGSSGNTIYF	TGTGCCAGCAGCTTAGTTTCCGGAAGCTCTGGAAACACCATATATTTT
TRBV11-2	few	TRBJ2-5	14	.	CASSPDGEVETQYF	TGTGCCAGCAGCCCCGACGGCGAGGTTGAGACCCAGTACTTC
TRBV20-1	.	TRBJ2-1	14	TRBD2	CSALGLAGDNEQFF	TGCAGTGCGCTGGGACTAGCGGGAGACAATGAGCAGTTCTTC
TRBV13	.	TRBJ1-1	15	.	CASSLEDSPNTEAFF	TGTGCCAGCAGCTTAGAGGACAGTCCGAACACTGAAGCTTTCTTT
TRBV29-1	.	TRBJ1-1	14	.	CSVEGRGRGTEAFF	TGCAGCGTTGAAGGTCGCGGGAGAGGCACTGAAGCTTTCTTT
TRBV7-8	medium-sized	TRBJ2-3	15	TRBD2	CASKSPAGEADTQYF	TGTGCCAGCAAATCTCCAGCGGGAGAGGCAGATACGCAGTATTTT
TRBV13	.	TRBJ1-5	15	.	CASNSSDSSNQPQHF	TGTGCCAGCAACTCCTCGGACAGTAGCAATCAGCCCCAGCATTTT
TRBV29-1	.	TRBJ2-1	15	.	CSVEGGREGYNEQFF	TGCAGCGTTGAAGGGGGCCGAGAAGGCTACAATGAGCAGTTCTTC
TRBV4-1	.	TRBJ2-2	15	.	CASSQKLGLTGELFF	TGCGCCAGCAGCCAAAAACTAGGGCTCACCGGGGAGCTGTTTTTT
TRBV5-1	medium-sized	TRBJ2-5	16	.	CASSPLGSGPQGTQYF	TGCGCCAGCAGCCCCCTGGGTTCCGGTCCGCAAGGGACCCAGTACTTC
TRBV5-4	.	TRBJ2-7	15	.	CASSLARQTYYEQYF	TGTGCCAGCAGCTTGGCTAGACAGACCTACTACGAGCAGTACTTC
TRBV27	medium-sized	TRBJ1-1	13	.	CASSSSVNTEAFF	TGTGCCAGCAGTTCTTCAGTGAACACTGAAGCTTTCTTT
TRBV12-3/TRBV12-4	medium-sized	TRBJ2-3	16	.	CASSLFQALGTDTQYF	TGTGCCAGCAGTTTATTCCAGGCCCTTGGGACAGATACGCAGTATTTT
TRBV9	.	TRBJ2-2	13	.	CASSALDTGELFF	TGTGCCAGCAGCGCGTTGGACACCGGGGAGCTGTTTTTT
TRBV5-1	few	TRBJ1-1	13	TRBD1	CASSLWTGTEAFF	TGCGCCAGCAGCTTGTGGACAGGGACTGAAGCTTTCTTT
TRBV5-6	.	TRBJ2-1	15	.	CASSLVGSGYNEQFF	TGTGCCAGCAGCTTGGTCGGGAGTGGCTACAATGAGCAGTTCTTC
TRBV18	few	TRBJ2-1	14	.	CASSPKQFYNEQFF	TGTGCCAGCTCACCAAAACAGTTCTACAATGAGCAGTTCTTC
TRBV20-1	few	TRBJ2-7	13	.	CSARVMVSYEQYF	TGCAGTGCTAGAGTAATGGTTTCCTACGAGCAGTACTTC
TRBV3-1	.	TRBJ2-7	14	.	CASSPGRGPYEQYF	TGTGCCAGCAGCCCCGGGAGGGGGCCATACGAGCAGTACTTC
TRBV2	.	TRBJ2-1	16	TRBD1	CASSERGHRDYNEQFF	TGTGCCAGCAGTGAGAGGGGGCATAGGGATTACAATGAGCAGTTCTTC
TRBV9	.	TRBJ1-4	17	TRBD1	CASSVGDRGERNEKLFF	TGTGCCAGCAGCGTAGGAGACAGGGGAGAAAGAAATGAAAAACTGTTTTTT